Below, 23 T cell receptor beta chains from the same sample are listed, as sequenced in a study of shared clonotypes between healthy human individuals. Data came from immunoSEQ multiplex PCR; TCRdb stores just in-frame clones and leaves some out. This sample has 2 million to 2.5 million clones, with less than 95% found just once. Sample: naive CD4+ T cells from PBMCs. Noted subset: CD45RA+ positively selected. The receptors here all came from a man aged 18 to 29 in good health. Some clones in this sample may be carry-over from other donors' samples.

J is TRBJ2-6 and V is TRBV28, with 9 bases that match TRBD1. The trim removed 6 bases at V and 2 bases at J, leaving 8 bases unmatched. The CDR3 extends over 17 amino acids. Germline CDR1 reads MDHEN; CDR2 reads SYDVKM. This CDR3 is CASRLGQGRTGANVLTF. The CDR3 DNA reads TGTGCCAGCAGATTAGGACAGGGGAGGACTGGGGCCAACGTCCTGACTTTC.

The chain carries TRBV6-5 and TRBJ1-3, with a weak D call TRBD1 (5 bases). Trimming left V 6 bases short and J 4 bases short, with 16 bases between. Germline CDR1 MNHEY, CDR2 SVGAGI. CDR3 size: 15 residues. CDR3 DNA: TGTGCCAGCAGCCGTGGGGACTCTTCGGGAAACACCATATATTTT. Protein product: CASSRGDSSGNTIYF.

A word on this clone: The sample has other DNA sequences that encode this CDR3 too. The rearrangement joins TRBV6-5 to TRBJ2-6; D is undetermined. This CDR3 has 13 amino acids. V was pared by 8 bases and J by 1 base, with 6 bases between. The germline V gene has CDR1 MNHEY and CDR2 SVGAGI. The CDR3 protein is CASSSSGANVLTF. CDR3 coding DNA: TGTGCCAGCTCGAGTTCTGGGGCCAACGTCCTGACTTTC.

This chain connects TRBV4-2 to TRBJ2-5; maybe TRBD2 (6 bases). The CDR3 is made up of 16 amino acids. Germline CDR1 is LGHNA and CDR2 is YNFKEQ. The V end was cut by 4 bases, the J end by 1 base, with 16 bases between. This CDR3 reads CASSRRSSELQETQYF. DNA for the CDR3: TGTGCCAGCAGCCGACGTTCTAGCGAACTCCAAGAGACCCAGTACTTC.

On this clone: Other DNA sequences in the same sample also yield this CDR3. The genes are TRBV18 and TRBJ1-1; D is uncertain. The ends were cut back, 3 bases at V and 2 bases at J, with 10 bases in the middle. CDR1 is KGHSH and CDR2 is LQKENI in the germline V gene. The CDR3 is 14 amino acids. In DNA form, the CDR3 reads TGTGCCAGCTCACCTGACCTTACTAACACTGAAGCTTTCTTT. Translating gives CASSPDLTNTEAFF.

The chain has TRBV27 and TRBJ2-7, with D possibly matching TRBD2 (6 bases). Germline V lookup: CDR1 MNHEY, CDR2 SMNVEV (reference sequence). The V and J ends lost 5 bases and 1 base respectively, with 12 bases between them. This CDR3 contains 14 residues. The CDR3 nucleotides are TGTGCCAGCAGTGCACCGGGACTTTCCTACGAGCAGTACTTC. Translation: CASSAPGLSYEQYF.

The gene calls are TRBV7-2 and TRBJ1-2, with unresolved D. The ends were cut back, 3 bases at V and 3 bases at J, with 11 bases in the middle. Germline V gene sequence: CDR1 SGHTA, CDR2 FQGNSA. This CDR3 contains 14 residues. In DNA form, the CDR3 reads TGTGCCAGCAGCTTGACGGCGACCGACTATGGCTACACCTTC. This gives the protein CASSLTATDYGYTF.

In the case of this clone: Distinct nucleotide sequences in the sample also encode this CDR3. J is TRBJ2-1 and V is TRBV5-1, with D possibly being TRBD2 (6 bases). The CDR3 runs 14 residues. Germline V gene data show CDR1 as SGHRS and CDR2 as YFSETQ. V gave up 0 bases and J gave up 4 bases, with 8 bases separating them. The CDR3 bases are TGCGCCAGCAGCTTGGGAAGCGGGTACAATGAGCAGTTCTTC. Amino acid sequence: CASSLGSGYNEQFF.

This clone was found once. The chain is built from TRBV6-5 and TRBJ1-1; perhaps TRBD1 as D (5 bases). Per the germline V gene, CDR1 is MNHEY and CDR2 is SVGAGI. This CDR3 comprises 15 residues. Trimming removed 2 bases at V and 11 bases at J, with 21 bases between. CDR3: CASSYGGAAAREAFF. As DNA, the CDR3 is TGTGCCAGCAGTTACGGTGGGGCGGCTGCCCGGGAGGCTTTCTTT.

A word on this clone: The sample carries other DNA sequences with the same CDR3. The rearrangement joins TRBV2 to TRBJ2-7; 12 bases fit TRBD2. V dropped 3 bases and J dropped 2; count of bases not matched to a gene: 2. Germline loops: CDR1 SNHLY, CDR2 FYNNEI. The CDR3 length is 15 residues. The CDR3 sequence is CASSDGLAGPYEQYF. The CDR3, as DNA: TGTGCCAGCAGTGATGGACTAGCGGGGCCCTACGAGCAGTACTTC.

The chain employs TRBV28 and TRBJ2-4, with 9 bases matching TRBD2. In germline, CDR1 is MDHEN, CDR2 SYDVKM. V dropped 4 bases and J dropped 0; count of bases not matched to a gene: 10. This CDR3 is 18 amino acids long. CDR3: CASSSYYSGGLAKNIQYF. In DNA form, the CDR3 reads TGTGCCAGCAGTTCGTATTATAGCGGGGGTTTAGCCAAAAACATTCAGTACTTC.

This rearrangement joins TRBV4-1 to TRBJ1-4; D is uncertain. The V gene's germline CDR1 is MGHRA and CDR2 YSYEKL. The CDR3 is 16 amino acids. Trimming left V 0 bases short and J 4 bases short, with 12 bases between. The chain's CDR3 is CASSQDLGRSNEKLFF. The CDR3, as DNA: TGCGCCAGCAGCCAAGACCTAGGACGGAGTAATGAAAAACTGTTTTTT.

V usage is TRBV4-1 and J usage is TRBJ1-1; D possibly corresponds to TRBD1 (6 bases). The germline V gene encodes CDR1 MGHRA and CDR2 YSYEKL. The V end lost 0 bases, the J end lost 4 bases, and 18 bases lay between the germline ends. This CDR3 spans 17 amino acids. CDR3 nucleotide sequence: TGCGCCAGCAGCCAAGATAGGGGGGGCGCAAAGCCCACTGAAGCTTTCTTT. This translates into CASSQDRGGAKPTEAFF.

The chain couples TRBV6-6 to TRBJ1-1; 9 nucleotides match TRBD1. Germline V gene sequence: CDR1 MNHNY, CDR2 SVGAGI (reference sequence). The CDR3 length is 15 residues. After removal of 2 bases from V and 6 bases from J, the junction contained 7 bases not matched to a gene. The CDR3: CASSYLQGASPEAFF. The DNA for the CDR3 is TGTGCCAGCAGTTACCTACAGGGGGCTTCCCCTGAAGCTTTCTTT.

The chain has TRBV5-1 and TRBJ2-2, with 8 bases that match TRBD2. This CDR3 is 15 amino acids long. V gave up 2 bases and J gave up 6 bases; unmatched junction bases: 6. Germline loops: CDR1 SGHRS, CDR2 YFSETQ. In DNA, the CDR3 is TGCGCCAGCAGCTTCCGAGCGGGGGCCCCCGGGGAGCTGTTTTTT. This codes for CASSFRAGAPGELFF.

The CDR3 nucleotides read TGTGCCAGCAGCTCCCCGGGGACTTCAGGGAGCAATGAGCAGTTCTTC. Translating gives CASSSPGTSGSNEQFF. The genes are TRBV7-3 and TRBJ2-1; a weak D match, TRBD2 (6 bases). V was clipped by 4 bases and J by 6 bases, with 19 bases between them. The germline gives CDR1 SGHTA, CDR2 FQGTGA. This CDR3 region has 16 residues. The full variable domain, completed using reference TRBV7-3 and TRBJ2-1, is GAGVSQTPSNKVTEKGKYVELRCDPISGHTALYWYRQSLGQGPEFLIYFQGTGAADDSGLPNDRFFAVRPEGSVSTLKIQRTERGDSAVYLCASSSPGTSGSNEQFFGPGTRLTVL.

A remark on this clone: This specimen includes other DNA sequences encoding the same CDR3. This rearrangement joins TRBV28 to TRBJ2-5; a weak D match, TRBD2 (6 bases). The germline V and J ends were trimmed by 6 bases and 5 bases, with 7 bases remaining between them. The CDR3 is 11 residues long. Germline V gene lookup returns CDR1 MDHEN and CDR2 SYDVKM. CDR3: CASREGETQYF. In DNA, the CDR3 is TGTGCCAGCAGGGAGGGGGAGACCCAGTACTTC. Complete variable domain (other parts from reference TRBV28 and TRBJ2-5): DVKVTQSSRYLVKRTGEKVFLECVQDMDHENMFWYRQDPGLGLRLIYFSYDVKMKEKGDIPEGYSVSREKKERFSLILESASTNQTSMYLCASREGETQYFGPGTRLLVL.

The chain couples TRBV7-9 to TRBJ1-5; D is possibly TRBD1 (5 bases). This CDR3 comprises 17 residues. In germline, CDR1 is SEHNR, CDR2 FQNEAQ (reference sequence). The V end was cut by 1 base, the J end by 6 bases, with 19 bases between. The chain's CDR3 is CASSLEGRAGSSQPQHF. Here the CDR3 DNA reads TGTGCCAGCAGCTTAGAAGGCAGGGCGGGGTCGAGTCAGCCCCAGCATTTT.

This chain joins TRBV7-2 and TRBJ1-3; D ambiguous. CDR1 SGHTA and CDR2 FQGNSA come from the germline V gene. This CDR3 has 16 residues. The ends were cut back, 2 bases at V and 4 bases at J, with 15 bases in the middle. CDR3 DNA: TGTGCCAGCAGCTTAAACCCCATGAGAATAGGAAACACCATATATTTT. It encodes CASSLNPMRIGNTIYF.

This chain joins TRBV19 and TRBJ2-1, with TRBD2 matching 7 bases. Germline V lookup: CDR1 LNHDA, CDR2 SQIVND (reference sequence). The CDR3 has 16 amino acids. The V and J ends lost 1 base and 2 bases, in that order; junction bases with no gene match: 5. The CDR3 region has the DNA TGTGCCAGTAGTATAGGTGACGGGAGGACCTACAATGAGCAGTTCTTC. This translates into CASSIGDGRTYNEQFF.

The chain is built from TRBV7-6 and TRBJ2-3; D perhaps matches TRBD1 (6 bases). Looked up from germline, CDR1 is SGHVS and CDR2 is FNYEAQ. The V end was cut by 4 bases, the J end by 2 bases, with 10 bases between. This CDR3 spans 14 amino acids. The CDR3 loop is CASSSRTDTDTQYF. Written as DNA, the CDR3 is TGTGCCAGCAGCTCCCGGACAGACACAGATACGCAGTATTTT. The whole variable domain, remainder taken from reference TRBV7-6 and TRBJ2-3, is GAGVSQSPRYKVTKRGQDVALRCDPISGHVSLYWYRQALGQGPEFLTYFNYEAQQDKSGLPNDRFSAERPEGSISTLTIQRTEQRDSAMYRCASSSRTDTDTQYFGPGTRLTVL.

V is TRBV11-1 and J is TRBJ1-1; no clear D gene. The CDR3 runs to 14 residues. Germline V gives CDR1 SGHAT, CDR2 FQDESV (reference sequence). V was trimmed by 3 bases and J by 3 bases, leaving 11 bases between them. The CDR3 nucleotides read TGTGCCAGCAGCTTGACTCCTCGGGACACTGAAGCTTTCTTT. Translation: CASSLTPRDTEAFF.

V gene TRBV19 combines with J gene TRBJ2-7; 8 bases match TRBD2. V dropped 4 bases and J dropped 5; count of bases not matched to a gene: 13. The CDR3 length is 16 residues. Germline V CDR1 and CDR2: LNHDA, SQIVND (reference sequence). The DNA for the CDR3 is TGTGCCAGTAGTAGTACCGGGAGGCTAGCGGGCCACGAGCAGTACTTC. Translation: CASSSTGRLAGHEQYF.